These 9 T cell receptor beta chains came from one sample sequenced in a study of graft-versus-host responses after intestinal transplantation. Their specific antigens are unknown. Assay used: immunoSEQ multiplex PCR; TCRdb lists only in-frame clones, some missing. Of 55,000 to 75,000 clones in the sample, around 82% were seen once. The specimen was unstimulated CD4+ T cells sorted from spleen or lymph node cells, collected before transplant. These receptors were collected from a human donor who was the organ donor for an intestinal transplant.

The chain is built from TRBV19 and TRBJ2-6; the D is unclear. Trimming shortened V by 7 bases and J by 1 base, and 8 bases separated the two germline ends. The CDR3 runs 14 residues. The germline CDR1 and CDR2 sequences are LNHDA and SQIVND (reference sequence). The CDR3 DNA reads TGTGCCAGTACCGAGACATCTGGGGCCAACGTCCTGACTTTC. Amino acid sequence: CASTETSGANVLTF.

The chain recombines TRBV6-5 with TRBJ1-6, with a tentative D call TRBD1 (6 bases). This CDR3 region has 15 residues. Germline V gene lookup returns CDR1 MNHEY and CDR2 SVGAGI. V shed 5 bases and J shed 7 bases, with 15 bases lying between them. The CDR3 coding sequence is TGTGCCAGCAGTACGCAGGGGTTTTTCAATTCACCCCTCCACTTT. This translates into CASSTQGFFNSPLHF.

The chain is built from TRBV11-3 and TRBJ2-2, with 9 bases identical to TRBD1. The CDR3 is made up of 16 amino acids. After removal of 0 bases from V and 7 bases from J, the junction contained 6 bases not matched to a gene. The germline gives CDR1 SGHNT, CDR2 YENEEA. In nucleotides, the CDR3 is TGTGCCAGCAGCTTAGATACAGGGGGCCTGAACGGGGAGCTGTTTTTT. Amino acid sequence: CASSLDTGGLNGELFF.

This sequence joins TRBV2 and TRBJ2-2; TRBD1 matches 7 bases. Germline V gene sequence: CDR1 SNHLY, CDR2 FYNNEI. With 7 bases clipped from V and 7 bases from J, the junction kept 6 bases outside the gene matches. CDR3 size: 13 residues. CDR3: CASIRTGVGELFF. CDR3 coding DNA: TGTGCCAGCATTCGGACAGGCGTCGGGGAGCTGTTTTTT. The full variable domain, rest sourced from reference TRBV2 and TRBJ2-2, is EPEVTQTPSHQVTQMGQEVILRCVPISNHLYFYWYRQILGQKVEFLVSFYNNEISEKSEIFDDQFSVERPDGSNFTLKIRSTKLEDSAMYFCASIRTGVGELFFGEGSRLTVL.

The rearrangement joins TRBV7-2 to TRBJ2-1; possibly TRBD2 for D (5 bases). The CDR3 loop spans 14 amino acids. The germline gives CDR1 SGHTA, CDR2 FQGNSA. The V end was cut by 4 bases, the J end by 7 bases, with 14 bases between. Written as DNA, the CDR3 is TGTGCCAGCAGCTCACAAGGAGGAGGTAATGAGCAGTTCTTC. This encodes CASSSQGGGNEQFF.

The genes are TRBV2 and TRBJ2-3; D gene uncertain. V lost 4 bases to trimming and J lost 1 base, with 12 bases between them. The length of the CDR3 is 15 residues. The germline gives CDR1 SNHLY, CDR2 FYNNEI. This CDR3 reads CASSGSWLGTDTQYF. Here the CDR3 DNA reads TGTGCCAGCAGTGGGTCCTGGCTTGGCACAGATACGCAGTATTTT.

The chain couples TRBV10-3 to TRBJ2-5, with unresolved D. The CDR3 spans 13 residues. Germline V lookup: CDR1 ENHRY, CDR2 SYGVKD. The V and J ends lost 3 bases and 10 bases respectively, with 15 bases between them. CDR3 DNA: TGTGCCATCAGTGAAAACCCCCGCGGAGACCAGTACTTC. Its translation is CAISENPRGDQYF.

This chain links TRBV2 with TRBJ2-5; D call uncertain. There are 12 residues in the CDR3. Germline V gene lookup returns CDR1 SNHLY and CDR2 FYNNEI. Deletions cut 6 bases from V and 10 bases from J, with 15 bases between. CDR3 amino acids: CASSPRVGGQYF. The CDR3 DNA is TGTGCCAGCAGCCCCCGGGTTGGCGGCCAGTACTTC.

The gene calls are TRBV20-1 and TRBJ2-1; the match to TRBD1 covers 8 bases. The germline gives CDR1 DFQATT, CDR2 SNEGSKA (reference sequence). The V and J ends lost 6 bases and 10 bases, in that order; junction bases with no gene match: 5. The CDR3 covers 11 residues. CDR3 DNA sequence: TGCAGTGCAGACAGGGGCTGGGAGCAGTTCTTC. As protein: CSADRGWEQFF.